These T cell receptor beta chains were read from a single sample in a study of CD4 T cells in relation to SARS-CoV-2 and coronaviruses. No antigen has been identified for these receptors. Only in-frame clones appear in the TCRdb table, and some are missing; sequencing was by immunoSEQ multiplex PCR. The data contain around 28,000 clones, about four fifths of them seen just once; the ten biggest clones take up 3% to 4%. Material: memory CD4+ T cells from PBMCs, cultured in vitro. These receptors originate from an adult with COVID-19. Each CDR3 is given with its conserved first and last residue. The D gene is left open where the match is weak. Clone size, where shown, is once, few, many, or a class for clones that have expanded.

J gene,clone size,D gene,V gene,CDR3 DNA,CDR3 protein
TRBJ1-1,.,.,TRBV20-1,TGCAGTGGGGGATCGAACACTGAAGCTTTCTTT,CSGGSNTEAFF
TRBJ2-7,few,.,TRBV7-8,TGTGCCAGCAGCTTAAGGGACAAGGGTTCCTACGAGCAGTACTTC,CASSLRDKGSYEQYF
TRBJ2-7,.,.,TRBV2,TGTGCCAGCAGAAAGGACAGCAAGCCCTACGAGCAGTACTTC,CASRKDSKPYEQYF
TRBJ1-5,.,.,TRBV27,TGTGCCAGCCGCATGGGGGTCAGCAATCAGCCCCAGCATTTT,CASRMGVSNQPQHF
TRBJ2-3,.,TRBD2,TRBV6-1,TGTGCCAGCAGTGAACTAGCGGGAGCAGATACGCAGTATTTT,CASSELAGADTQYF
TRBJ2-3,.,TRBD1,TRBV7-2,TGTGCCAGCAGCTACCGGACAGGGAGCACAGATACGCAGTATTTT,CASSYRTGSTDTQYF
TRBJ2-3,.,.,TRBV4-1,TGCGCCAGCAGCCAAACCCTTCCTCGGGACTCCCTGACAGATACGCAGTATTTT,CASSQTLPRDSLTDTQYF
TRBJ2-1,.,.,TRBV28,TGTGCCAGCAGCCCGACGGGCTCCTACAATGAGCAGTTCTTC,CASSPTGSYNEQFF
TRBJ2-5,.,.,TRBV19,TGTGCCAGTAGTATAGACAGCGGAGAGACCCAGTACTTC,CASSIDSGETQYF
TRBJ1-1,.,.,TRBV5-1,TGCGCCAGCAGCTTGTTTCAGGGGCGGTTTGGTGAAGCTTTCTTT,CASSLFQGRFGEAFF
TRBJ1-2,few,.,TRBV2,TGTGCCAGCAGTGCAGGGGAGTCTGGCTACACCTTC,CASSAGESGYTF
TRBJ2-6,.,.,TRBV13,TGTGCCAGCAGTTCCTGGGGGTCGGGGGCCAACGTCCTGACTTTC,CASSSWGSGANVLTF
TRBJ2-5,.,.,TRBV29-1,TGCAGCGTTGAAGAGGGAGCTGTTGAGACCCAGTACTTC,CSVEEGAVETQYF
TRBJ2-5,.,.,TRBV18,TGTGCCAGCTCACCCGTTACTCAAGAGACCCAGTACTTC,CASSPVTQETQYF
TRBJ2-1,.,.,TRBV7-9,TGTGCCAGCAGCCCTCTGAGGGGGGCCTACAATGAGCAGTTCTTC,CASSPLRGAYNEQFF
TRBJ2-3,few,.,TRBV7-3,TGTGCCAGCAGCTCCGATTCGGGGGCAGATACGCAGTATTTT,CASSSDSGADTQYF
TRBJ2-7,few,.,TRBV28,TGTGCCAGCAGTTTACCAGGGACTGGGGCCTACGAGCAGTACTTC,CASSLPGTGAYEQYF
TRBJ2-2,.,.,TRBV27,TGTGCCAGCAAACGAGGGGCCAACACCGGGGAGCTGTTTTTT,CASKRGANTGELFF
TRBJ1-4,.,.,TRBV7-9,TGTGCCAGCAGCTTGAGGGGCGAAAAACTGTTTTTT,CASSLRGEKLFF
TRBJ2-3,.,.,TRBV7-8,TGTGCCAGCAGCCTAGCCCGACTAGTGTTCGCAGATACGCAGTATTTT,CASSLARLVFADTQYF
TRBJ1-5,.,.,TRBV19,TGTGCCAGTAGCGGGGGATTTGATCAGCCCCAGCATTTT,CASSGGFDQPQHF
TRBJ2-2,.,TRBD2,TRBV5-1,TGCGCCAGCAGCTTGGTCGCGGGAGAGAACACCGGGGAGCTGTTTTTT,CASSLVAGENTGELFF
TRBJ2-7,.,TRBD2,TRBV5-5,TGTGCCAGCAGCCCCGGACTAGCGGGCTCTATTTTCGAGCAGTACTTC,CASSPGLAGSIFEQYF